The rows below give T cell receptor beta chains drawn from one sample of a study of blood T cell repertoires in COVID-19. Sequencing was performed with immunoSEQ multiplex PCR; in TCRdb, only in-frame clones are kept and a portion is missing. The sample lists about 280,000 clones, approximately 78% occurring once. The sequenced sample consisted of PBMCs or T cells enriched from blood (not recorded which). These TCRs come from a man aged 40-50 years who had been exposed to COVID-19. Each CDR3 is given with its conserved first and last residue. The D gene is left open where the match is weak. For some rows the clone size is stated as once, few or many, or as a class when expanded; others skip it.

D: .
length: 12
J: TRBJ2-3
size: .
V: TRBV9
CDR3: CASSVAADTQYF
DNA: TGTGCCAGCAGCGTAGCAGCAGATACGCAGTATTTT

D: .
length: 19
J: TRBJ1-1
size: .
V: TRBV28
CDR3: CASSRPNREKGFMNTEAFF
DNA: TGTGCCAGCAGCCGCCCGAACAGGGAGAAAGGATTCATGAACACTGAAGCTTTCTTT

D: TRBD1
length: 15
J: TRBJ2-2
size: .
V: TRBV20-1
CDR3: CSASRQGANTGELFF
DNA: TGCAGTGCTAGTCGGCAGGGGGCGAACACCGGGGAGCTGTTTTTT

D: .
length: 17
J: TRBJ2-7
size: .
V: TRBV10-3
CDR3: CATSLSNGGLSSYEQYF
DNA: TGTGCCACCTCCCTCTCTAACGGGGGACTGAGCTCCTACGAGCAGTACTTC

D: .
length: 13
J: TRBJ2-5
size: .
V: TRBV25-1
CDR3: CASSEYLQETQYF
DNA: TGTGCCAGCAGTGAATACCTCCAAGAGACCCAGTACTTC

D: .
length: 15
J: TRBJ1-1
size: .
V: TRBV6-5
CDR3: CASSPGEGANTEAFF
DNA: TGTGCCAGCAGCCCCGGTGAGGGCGCGAACACTGAAGCTTTCTTT

D: .
length: 13
J: TRBJ2-3
size: .
V: TRBV20-1
CDR3: CSASIPSTDTQYF
DNA: TGCAGTGCTAGTATCCCTTCCACAGATACGCAGTATTTT

D: TRBD2
length: 16
J: TRBJ2-3
size: .
V: TRBV2
CDR3: CASSEFTGGGTDTQYF
DNA: TGTGCCAGCAGTGAATTCACGGGAGGAGGAACAGATACGCAGTATTTT

D: TRBD2
length: 14
J: TRBJ2-1
size: .
V: TRBV2
CDR3: CASSGLAGVNEQFF
DNA: TGTGCCAGCAGTGGACTAGCGGGAGTTAATGAGCAGTTCTTC

D: .
length: 13
J: TRBJ2-5
size: few
V: TRBV6-1
CDR3: CASSETNTETQYF
DNA: TGTGCCAGCAGTGAGACAAACACGGAGACCCAGTACTTC

D: .
length: 14
J: TRBJ1-3
size: .
V: TRBV5-8
CDR3: CASSLGQPGNTIYF
DNA: TGTGCCAGCAGCTTGGGACAGCCTGGAAACACCATATATTTT

D: .
length: 16
J: TRBJ1-6
size: .
V: TRBV7-6
CDR3: CASSTSGGINNSPLHF
DNA: TGTGCCAGCAGCACCTCGGGGGGGATAAATAATTCACCCCTCCACTTT

D: TRBD1
length: 15
J: TRBJ2-4
size: .
V: TRBV4-2
CDR3: CASSQERDRSYIQYF
DNA: TGTGCCAGCAGCCAAGAACGGGACAGATCTTACATTCAGTACTTC

D: .
length: 12
J: TRBJ2-5
size: .
V: TRBV19
CDR3: CASGFARETQYF
DNA: TGTGCCAGTGGTTTTGCCCGGGAGACCCAGTACTTC

D: .
length: 16
J: TRBJ2-3
size: .
V: TRBV11-2
CDR3: CASSPRRGRGTDTQYF
DNA: TGTGCCAGCAGCCCTCGGCGGGGGCGGGGCACAGATACGCAGTATTTT

D: .
length: 16
J: TRBJ1-2
size: once
V: TRBV18
CDR3: CASSPDTTGSNYGYTF
DNA: TGTGCCAGCTCACCGGACACGACAGGATCAAACTATGGCTACACCTTC

D: .
length: 14
J: TRBJ1-3
size: .
V: TRBV25-1
CDR3: CASSEWTGKDTIYF
DNA: TGTGCCAGCAGTGAATGGACGGGGAAGGACACCATATATTTT

D: .
length: 15
J: TRBJ1-1
size: few
V: TRBV30
CDR3: CAWSVHVRMNTEAFF
DNA: TGTGCCTGGAGTGTACACGTCAGAATGAACACTGAAGCTTTCTTT

D: TRBD2
length: 15
J: TRBJ2-1
size: few
V: TRBV11-3
CDR3: CASSSRGGELREQFF
DNA: TGTGCCAGCAGCTCCCGGGGAGGGGAGTTGAGGGAGCAGTTCTTC